These 14 T cell receptor beta chains came from one sample sequenced in a study of cytomegalovirus exposure and HLA in healthy donors. PCR used 60 Vbeta primers and 13 Jbeta primers. Clones were sequenced by immunoSEQ multiplex PCR, and TCRdb holds only the in-frame ones, with some missing. The repertoire holds about 200,000 clones, with around 86% as singletons. The specimen was PBMCs. These receptors all stem from a woman between 45 and 60 years old in good health and CMV-seropositive.

The V and J genes are TRBV13 and TRBJ2-7; maybe TRBD2 (5 bases). Trimming removed 2 bases at V and 2 bases at J, with 13 bases between. Germline-derived CDR1 and CDR2 are PRHDT and FYEKMQ (reference sequence). This CDR3 has 15 residues. The CDR3 bases are TGTGCCAGCAGCTTACTATCGGGAAAACCCTACGAGCAGTACTTC. It translates to CASSLLSGKPYEQYF.

The chain links TRBV5-4 to TRBJ2-3, with D possibly TRBD1 on 6 matching bases. Deletions cut 2 bases from V and 2 bases from J, with 15 bases between. Germline values: CDR1 SGHNT, CDR2 YYREEE (reference sequence). This CDR3 spans 16 amino acids. CDR3 loop: CASSLKRTENTDTQYF. The CDR3 region has the DNA TGTGCCAGCAGCTTAAAGAGGACAGAGAACACAGATACGCAGTATTTT. Together with reference TRBV5-4 and TRBJ2-3, the CDR3 gives the full variable domain: ETGVTQSPTHLIKTRGQQVTLRCSSQSGHNTVSWYQQALGQGPQFIFQYYREEENGRGNFPPRFSGLQFPNYSSELNVNALELDDSALYLCASSLKRTENTDTQYFGPGTRLTVL.

The rearrangement uses TRBV28 and TRBJ1-5; D unresolved. This CDR3 comprises 15 residues. V was pared by 5 bases and J by 9 bases, with 20 bases between. Germline V lookup: CDR1 MDHEN, CDR2 SYDVKM. The CDR3 protein is CASSIIPGTEGPQHF. CDR3 DNA: TGTGCCAGCAGTATAATCCCGGGCACCGAGGGGCCCCAGCATTTT.

This clone was picked up a small number of times. V gene TRBV5-1 combines with J gene TRBJ2-1; 7 nucleotides line up with TRBD1. Germline V CDR1 and CDR2: SGHRS, YFSETQ. The CDR3 is 18 residues long. With 0 bases clipped from V and 0 bases from J, the junction kept 9 bases outside the gene matches. This chain's CDR3 is CASSLARGTLSSYNEQFF. The CDR3, as DNA: TGCGCCAGCAGCTTGGCCAGGGGGACCCTTAGCTCCTACAATGAGCAGTTCTTC.

V gene TRBV27 combines with J gene TRBJ1-5; TRBD1 is a possible D gene (5 bases). The CDR3 runs to 13 residues. The V gene's germline CDR1 is MNHEY and CDR2 SMNVEV (reference sequence). Trimming removed 6 bases at V and 1 base at J, with 7 bases between. DNA for the CDR3: TGTGCCAGCAGGGGGCGCAGCAATCAGCCCCAGCATTTT. Protein: CASRGRSNQPQHF.

This CDR3 reads CASRPQGLRNNEQFF. For the CDR3, the DNA is TGTGCCAGCAGGCCACAGGGGCTTCGGAACAATGAGCAGTTCTTC. The genes are TRBV2 and TRBJ2-1, with 7 bases fitting TRBD1. Germline values: CDR1 SNHLY, CDR2 FYNNEI. The CDR3 loop spans 15 amino acids. Trimming took 6 bases from V and 5 from J; bases not matched to a gene: 10. Filled out from reference TRBV2 and TRBJ2-1, the complete variable domain reads EPEVTQTPSHQVTQMGQEVILRCVPISNHLYFYWYRQILGQKVEFLVSFYNNEISEKSEIFDDQFSVERPDGSNFTLKIRSTKLEDSAMYFCASRPQGLRNNEQFFGPGTRLTVL.

The chain combines TRBV5-1 with TRBJ2-1; 7 nucleotides align to TRBD2. Looked up from germline, CDR1 is SGHRS and CDR2 is YFSETQ. This CDR3 contains 17 residues. V shed 4 bases, J shed 3 bases, and the junction held 13 bases outside the gene matches. This CDR3 reads CASSPLSPLADYNEQFF. The CDR3 coding sequence is TGCGCCAGCAGCCCCCTATCCCCCCTAGCGGACTACAATGAGCAGTTCTTC.

The J gene is TRBJ1-6, the V gene TRBV2; tentatively, D is TRBD1 (5 bases). This CDR3 is 15 amino acids long. Trimming cost V 2 bases and J 1 base, with 6 bases left between them. Per the germline V gene, CDR1 is SNHLY and CDR2 is FYNNEI. This CDR3 reads CASSEQGSYNSPLHF. The CDR3 DNA is TGTGCCAGCAGTGAACAGGGTTCCTATAATTCACCCCTCCACTTT.

The rearrangement joins TRBV5-1 to TRBJ2-7; maybe TRBD2 (7 bases). The CDR3 runs 16 residues. With 3 bases removed from V and 3 bases from J, the gap between germline ends came to 19 bases. Germline V gene data show CDR1 as SGHRS and CDR2 as YFSETQ. The CDR3, as DNA: TGCGCCAGCAGCTCGCTAACCCGGGGGGCTCTCTACGAGCAGTACTTC. Its protein is CASSSLTRGALYEQYF. Looking up the rest from reference TRBV5-1 and TRBJ2-7 gives the full variable domain: KAGVTQTPRYLIKTRGQQVTLSCSPISGHRSVSWYQQTPGQGLQFLFEYFSETQRNKGNFPGRFSGRQFSNSRSEMNVSTLELGDSALYLCASSSLTRGALYEQYFGPGTRLTVT.

This clone came up once. This chain links TRBV30 with TRBJ1-2, with TRBD1 matching over 8 bases. The CDR3 spans 14 residues. The germline gives CDR1 GTSNPN, CDR2 SVGIG (reference sequence). V was pared by 1 base and J by 12 bases, with 13 bases of the junction left unmatched. CDR3 sequence: CAWSDRTGTVRNTF. CDR3 nucleotides: TGTGCCTGGAGTGATCGGACAGGGACCGTCCGCAACACCTTC. Combining the CDR3 with reference TRBV30 and TRBJ1-2 gives the whole variable domain SQTIHQWPATLVQPVGSPLSLECTVEGTSNPNLYWYRQAAGRGLQLLFYSVGIGQISSEVPQNLSASRPQDRQFILSSKKLLLSDSGFYLCAWSDRTGTVRNTFGSGTRLTVV.

The rearrangement links TRBV5-1 to TRBJ1-2, with D tentatively TRBD1 (5 bases). Deletions cut 1 base from V and 2 bases from J, with 12 bases between. The CDR3 covers 15 residues. The V gene's germline CDR1 is SGHRS and CDR2 YFSETQ. The CDR3 sequence is CASSLSPTENYGYTF. CDR3 DNA sequence: TGCGCCAGCAGCTTGTCCCCGACAGAGAACTATGGCTACACCTTC.

This rearrangement joins TRBV7-2 to TRBJ1-2; D remains unclear. V was cut by 2 bases and J by 7 bases, with 14 bases left in between. The CDR3 has 14 amino acids. The germline CDR1 and CDR2 sequences are SGHTA and FQGNSA. DNA for the CDR3: TGTGCCAGCAGCTTACCGGAGGGAGGCGGTGGCTACACCTTC. Translation gives CASSLPEGGGGYTF.

V and J are TRBV5-4 and TRBJ2-5; a weak D match, TRBD1 (6 bases). Trimming left V 0 bases short and J 4 bases short, with 13 bases between. The CDR3 has 15 amino acids. CDR1 is SGHNT, CDR2 YYREEE, per germline (reference sequence). In DNA, the CDR3 is TGTGCCAGCAGCTTGGGACAGGAGGTGGGAGAGACCCAGTACTTC. Protein: CASSLGQEVGETQYF. The full variable domain, with the rest looked up from reference TRBV5-4 and TRBJ2-5, is ETGVTQSPTHLIKTRGQQVTLRCSSQSGHNTVSWYQQALGQGPQFIFQYYREEENGRGNFPPRFSGLQFPNYSSELNVNALELDDSALYLCASSLGQEVGETQYFGPGTRLLVL.

V is TRBV11-2 and J is TRBJ2-7, with a possible D match to TRBD2 (6 bases). The CDR3 totals 16 residues. Deletions cut 1 base from V and 0 bases from J, with 13 bases between. The germline V gene encodes CDR1 SGHAT and CDR2 FQNNGV. The DNA for the CDR3 is TGTGCCAGCAGCTTAGTGGGGAGGTCCCACTCCTACGAGCAGTACTTC. Protein sequence: CASSLVGRSHSYEQYF.